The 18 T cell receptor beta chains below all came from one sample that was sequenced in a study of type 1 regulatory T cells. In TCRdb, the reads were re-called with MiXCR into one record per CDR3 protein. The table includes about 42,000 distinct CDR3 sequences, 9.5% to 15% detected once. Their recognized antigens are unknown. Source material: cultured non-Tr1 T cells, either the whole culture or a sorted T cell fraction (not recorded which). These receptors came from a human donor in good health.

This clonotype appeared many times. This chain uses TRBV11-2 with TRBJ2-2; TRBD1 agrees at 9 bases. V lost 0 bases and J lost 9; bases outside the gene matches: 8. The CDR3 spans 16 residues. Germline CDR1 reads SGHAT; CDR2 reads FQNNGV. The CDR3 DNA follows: TGTGCCAGCAGCTTAGATGGACAGGGGAGGTCCCGGGAGCTGTTTTTT. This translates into CASSLDGQGRSRELFF.

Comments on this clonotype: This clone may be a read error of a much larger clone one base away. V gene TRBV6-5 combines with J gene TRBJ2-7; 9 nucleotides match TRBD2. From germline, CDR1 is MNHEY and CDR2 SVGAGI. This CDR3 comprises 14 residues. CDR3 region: CTSSVGLAHDEQYF. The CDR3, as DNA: TGTACCAGCAGTGTGGGACTAGCACACGACGAGCAGTACTTC.

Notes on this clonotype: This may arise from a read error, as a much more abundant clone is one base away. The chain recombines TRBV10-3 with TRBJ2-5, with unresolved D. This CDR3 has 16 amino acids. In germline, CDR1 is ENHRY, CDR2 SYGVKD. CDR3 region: CAISDYGTKYQEAQYF. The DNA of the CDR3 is TGTGCCATCAGTGATTACGGAACAAAGTACCAAGAGGCCCAGTACTTC.

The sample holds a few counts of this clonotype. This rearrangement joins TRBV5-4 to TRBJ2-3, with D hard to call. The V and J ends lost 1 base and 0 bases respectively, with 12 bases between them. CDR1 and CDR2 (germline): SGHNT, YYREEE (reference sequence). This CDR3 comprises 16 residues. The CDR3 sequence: CASSLRMGSSTDTQYF. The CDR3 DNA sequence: TGTGCCAGCAGCTTGCGTATGGGATCTAGCACAGATACGCAGTATTTT.

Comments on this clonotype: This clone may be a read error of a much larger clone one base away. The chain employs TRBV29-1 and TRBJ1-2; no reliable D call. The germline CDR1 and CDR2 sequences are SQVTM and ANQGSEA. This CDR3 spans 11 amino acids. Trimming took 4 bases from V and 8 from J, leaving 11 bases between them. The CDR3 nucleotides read TGCAGCGTTGGGGCGGGCCTAGGCTACACCTTC. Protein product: CSVGAGLGYTF.

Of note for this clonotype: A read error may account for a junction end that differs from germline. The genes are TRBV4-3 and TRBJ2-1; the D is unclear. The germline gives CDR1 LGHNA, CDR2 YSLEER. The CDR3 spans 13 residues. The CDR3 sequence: CVSSPHLKETQFF. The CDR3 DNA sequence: TGCGTCAGCAGCCCGCATTTAAAAGAGACCCAGTTCTTC.

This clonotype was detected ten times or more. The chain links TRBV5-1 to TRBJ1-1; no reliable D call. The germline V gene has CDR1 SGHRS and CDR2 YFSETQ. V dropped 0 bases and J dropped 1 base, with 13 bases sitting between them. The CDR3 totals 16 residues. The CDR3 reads CASSLVSAKENTEAFF. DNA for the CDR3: TGCGCCAGCAGCTTGGTATCGGCCAAAGAGAACACTGAAGCTTTCTTT.

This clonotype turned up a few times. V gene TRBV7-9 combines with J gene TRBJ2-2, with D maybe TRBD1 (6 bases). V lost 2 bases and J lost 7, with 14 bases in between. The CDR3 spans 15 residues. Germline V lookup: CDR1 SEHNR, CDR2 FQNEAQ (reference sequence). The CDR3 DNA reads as TGTGCCAGCAGCTTAAGCGCAGGGGTGGACGGGGAGCTGTTTTTT. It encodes CASSLSAGVDGELFF.

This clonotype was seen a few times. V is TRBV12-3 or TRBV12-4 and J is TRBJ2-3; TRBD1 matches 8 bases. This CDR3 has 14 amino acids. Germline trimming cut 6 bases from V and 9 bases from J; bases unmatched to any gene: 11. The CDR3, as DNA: TGTGCCAGCAGGGCCGGGACAGGTTTCCTGACGCAGTATTTT. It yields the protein CASRAGTGFLTQYF.

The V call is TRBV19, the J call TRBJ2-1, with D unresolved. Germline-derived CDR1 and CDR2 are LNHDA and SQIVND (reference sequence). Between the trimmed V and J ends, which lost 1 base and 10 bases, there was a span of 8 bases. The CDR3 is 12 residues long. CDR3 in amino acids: CASSIVRAEQFF. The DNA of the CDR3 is TGTGCCAGTAGTATAGTAAGGGCCGAGCAGTTCTTC.

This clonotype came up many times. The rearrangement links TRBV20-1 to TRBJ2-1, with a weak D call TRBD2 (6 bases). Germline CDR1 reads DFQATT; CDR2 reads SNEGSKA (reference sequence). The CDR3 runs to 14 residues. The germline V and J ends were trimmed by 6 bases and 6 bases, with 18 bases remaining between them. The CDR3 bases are TGCAGTGCGGAACCTATCCTCGGGAGCAATGAGCAGTTCTTC. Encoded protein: CSAEPILGSNEQFF.

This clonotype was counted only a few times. The CDR3: CSAKSGRSTGELFF. The CDR3 nucleotides read TGCAGTGCTAAAAGCGGGAGGAGCACCGGGGAGCTGTTTTTT. The chain uses TRBV20-1 and TRBJ2-2; 9 nucleotides line up with TRBD2. Germline V gives CDR1 DFQATT, CDR2 SNEGSKA (reference sequence). V gave up 4 bases and J gave up 4 bases; unmatched junction bases: 4. This CDR3 contains 14 residues.

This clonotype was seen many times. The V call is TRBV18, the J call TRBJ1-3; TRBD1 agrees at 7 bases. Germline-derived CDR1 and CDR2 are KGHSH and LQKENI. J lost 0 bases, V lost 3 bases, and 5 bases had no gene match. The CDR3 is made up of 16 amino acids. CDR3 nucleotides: TGTGCCAGCTCACCCGGGACAGCGCACTCTGGAAACACCATATATTTT. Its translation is CASSPGTAHSGNTIYF.

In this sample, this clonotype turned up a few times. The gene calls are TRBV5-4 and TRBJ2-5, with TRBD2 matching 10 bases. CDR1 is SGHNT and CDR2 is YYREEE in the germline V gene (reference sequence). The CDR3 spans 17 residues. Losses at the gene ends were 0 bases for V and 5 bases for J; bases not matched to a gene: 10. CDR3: CASSLVLAGDSRETQYF. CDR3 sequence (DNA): TGTGCCAGCAGCTTGGTTCTAGCGGGAGATTCGAGGGAGACCCAGTACTTC.

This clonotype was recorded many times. CDR3 bases: TGCGCCAGCAGAGGACTAGCGGGAGTGTATGAGACCCAGTACTTC. Amino acid sequence: CASRGLAGVYETQYF. This rearrangement joins TRBV5-1 to TRBJ2-5, with 13 bases identical to TRBD2. Germline CDR1 is SGHRS and CDR2 is YFSETQ. The CDR3 is 15 amino acids. V was clipped by 5 bases and J by 5 bases; unmatched bases: 6.

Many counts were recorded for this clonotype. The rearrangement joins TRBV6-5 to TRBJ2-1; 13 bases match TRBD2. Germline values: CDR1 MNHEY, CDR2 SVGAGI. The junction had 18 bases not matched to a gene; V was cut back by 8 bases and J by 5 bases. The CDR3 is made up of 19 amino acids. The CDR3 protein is CASRDRAIWGLAGNNEQFF. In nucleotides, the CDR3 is TGTGCCAGCCGGGACAGGGCTATATGGGGACTAGCGGGAAACAATGAGCAGTTCTTC.

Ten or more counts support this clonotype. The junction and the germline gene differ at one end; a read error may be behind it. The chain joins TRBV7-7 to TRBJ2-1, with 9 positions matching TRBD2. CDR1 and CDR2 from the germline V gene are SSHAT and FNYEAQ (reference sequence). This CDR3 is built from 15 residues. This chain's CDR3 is CASSLAAAGGNEQFF. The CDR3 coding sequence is TGTGCTAGCAGCTTAGCGGCGGCGGGAGGGAATGAGCAGTTCTTC.

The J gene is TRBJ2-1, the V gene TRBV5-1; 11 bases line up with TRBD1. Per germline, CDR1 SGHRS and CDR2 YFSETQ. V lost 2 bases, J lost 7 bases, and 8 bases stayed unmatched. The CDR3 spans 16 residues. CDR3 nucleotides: TGCGCCAGCAGCTTATCCGGGACAGGGGGGTTGAATGAGCAGTTCTTC. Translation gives CASSLSGTGGLNEQFF.